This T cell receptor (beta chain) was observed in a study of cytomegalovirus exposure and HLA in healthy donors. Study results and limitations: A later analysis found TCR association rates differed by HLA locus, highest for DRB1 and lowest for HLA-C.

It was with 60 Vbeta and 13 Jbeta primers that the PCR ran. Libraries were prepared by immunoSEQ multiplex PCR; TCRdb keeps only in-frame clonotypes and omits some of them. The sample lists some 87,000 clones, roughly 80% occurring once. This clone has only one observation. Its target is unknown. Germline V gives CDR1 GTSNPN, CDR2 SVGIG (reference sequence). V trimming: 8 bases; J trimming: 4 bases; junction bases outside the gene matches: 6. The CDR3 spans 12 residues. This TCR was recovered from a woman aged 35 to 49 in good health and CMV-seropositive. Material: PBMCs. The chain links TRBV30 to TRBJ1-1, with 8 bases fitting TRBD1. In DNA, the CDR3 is TGTGCCGCCGGACAGGGATTCACTGAAGCTTTCTTT. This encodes CAAGQGFTEAFF.